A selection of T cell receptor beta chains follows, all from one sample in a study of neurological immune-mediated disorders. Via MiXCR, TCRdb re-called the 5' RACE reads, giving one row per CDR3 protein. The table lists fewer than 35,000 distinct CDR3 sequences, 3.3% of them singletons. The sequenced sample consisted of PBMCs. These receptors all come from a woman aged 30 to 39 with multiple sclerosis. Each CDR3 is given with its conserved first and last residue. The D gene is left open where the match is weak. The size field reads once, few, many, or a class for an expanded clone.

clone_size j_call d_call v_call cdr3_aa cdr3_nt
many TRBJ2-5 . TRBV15 CATSRDERNQETQYF TGTGCCACCAGCAGAGATGAAAGAAACCAAGAGACCCAGTACTTC
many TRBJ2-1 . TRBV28 CASMWTDRYEQFF TGTGCCAGCATGTGGACCGACAGATATGAGCAGTTCTTC
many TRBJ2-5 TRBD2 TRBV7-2 CASSLVRGGKTQYF TGTGCCAGCAGCTTAGTCCGGGGGGGAAAGACCCAGTACTTC
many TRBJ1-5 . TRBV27 CASSPTGNQPQNF TGTGCCAGCAGTCCTACAGGGAATCAGCCCCAGAATTTT
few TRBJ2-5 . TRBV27 CASSPRASGETQYF TGTGCCAGCAGTCCTCGGGCATCTGGCGAGACCCAGTACTTC
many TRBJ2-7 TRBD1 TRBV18 CASSPDRGYSYEQYF TGTGCCAGCTCTCCCGACAGGGGGTACTCCTACGAGCAGTACTTC
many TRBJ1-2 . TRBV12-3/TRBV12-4 CASSLQAYYGYTF TGTGCCAGCAGTCTACAGGCTTACTATGGCTACACCTTC
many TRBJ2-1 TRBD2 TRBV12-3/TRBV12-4 CASSRGLAGYNEQFF TGTGCCAGCAGCCGAGGACTAGCGGGATACAATGAGCAGTTCTTC
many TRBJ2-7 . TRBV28 CASSLGVYEQYF TGTGCCAGCAGTTTAGGGGTGTACGAGCAGTACTTC
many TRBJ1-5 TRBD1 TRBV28 CASSPGTGWGLPQHF TGTGCCAGCAGCCCCGGGACAGGGTGGGGGTTGCCCCAGCATTTT
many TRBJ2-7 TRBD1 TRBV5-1 CASSFRGLPYEQYF TGCGCCAGCAGCTTCAGGGGGCTTCCCTACGAGCAGTACTTC
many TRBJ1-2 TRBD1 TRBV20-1 CSAPEGAGYGYTF TGCAGTGCCCCGGAGGGGGCAGGCTATGGCTACACCTTC
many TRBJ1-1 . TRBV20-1 CSARGKLSPGIAEAFF TGCAGTGCTAGAGGAAAGTTATCCCCGGGGATAGCTGAAGCTTTCTTT
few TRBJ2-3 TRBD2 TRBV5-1 CASSLGLAGAKLTPQYF TGCGCCAGCAGCTTGGGCCTAGCGGGAGCAAAGTTGACCCCGCAGTATTTT
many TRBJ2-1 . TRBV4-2 CASSQERASEQFF TGTGCCAGCAGCCAAGAAAGGGCCAGTGAGCAGTTCTTC
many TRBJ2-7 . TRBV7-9 CASSLYQAGSYEQYF TGTGCCAGCAGCTTATATCAGGCTGGGTCCTACGAGCAGTACTTC
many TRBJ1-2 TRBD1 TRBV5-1 CASSPQGASGYGYTF TGCGCCAGCAGTCCCCAGGGGGCAAGCGGCTATGGCTACACCTTC
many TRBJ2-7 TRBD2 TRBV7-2 CASSQRALAGTLYEQYF TGTGCCAGCAGCCAACGCGCTCTAGCGGGGACCCTCTACGAGCAGTACTTC
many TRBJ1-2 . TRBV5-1 CASSLAGVDGYTF TGCGCCAGCAGCCTCGCGGGGGTGGATGGCTACACCTTC
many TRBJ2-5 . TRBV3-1 CASSQDVGRETQYF TGTGCCAGCAGCCAAGATGTGGGCCGGGAGACCCAGTACTTC
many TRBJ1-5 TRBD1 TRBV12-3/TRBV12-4 CASSRDRVYQPQHF TGTGCCAGCAGTCGCGACAGGGTATATCAGCCCCAGCATTTT
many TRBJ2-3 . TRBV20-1 CSASPRTLLRDTQYF TGCAGTGCTAGTCCCCGGACACTTTTGAGAGATACGCAGTATTTT
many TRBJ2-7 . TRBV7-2 CASSSNLYEQYF TGTGCCAGCAGCTCAAACCTGTACGAGCAGTACTTC
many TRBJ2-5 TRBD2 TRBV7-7 CASSQTSGTKETQYF TGTGCCAGCAGCCAGACTAGCGGGACTAAAGAGACCCAGTACTTC
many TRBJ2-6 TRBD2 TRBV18 CASSPLGLAGSSGANVLTF TGTGCCAGCTCACCCCTCGGGCTAGCGGGGAGCTCTGGGGCCAACGTCCTGACTTTC
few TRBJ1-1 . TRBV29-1 CSVEDLRQGELMGTEAFF TGCAGCGTTGAAGATCTGAGGCAGGGCGAGTTAATGGGCACTGAAGCTTTCTTT
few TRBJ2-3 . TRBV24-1 CATSAIGADTQYF TGTGCCACCAGTGCGATCGGGGCAGATACGCAGTATTTT